One sample yielded the 32 T cell receptor beta chains listed below, sequenced in a study of T cell responses to AZD1222 COVID-19 vaccine. Data came from immunoSEQ multiplex PCR; TCRdb stores just in-frame clones and leaves some out. There are 15,000 to 20,000 clones in the sample; around nine tenths occur only once, and 8% to 10% lies in the top ten. The source material was peripheral blood, sampled 28 days after the second AZD1222 dose. The receptors were gathered from an adult who received the AZD1222 COVID-19 vaccine.

Notes on this clone: The junction departs from the called germline gene at one end, perhaps through a read error. The rearrangement uses TRBV4-1 and TRBJ2-5; D tentatively reads TRBD1 or TRBD2 (5 bases each). There are 14 residues in the CDR3. Germline-derived CDR1 and CDR2 are MGHRA and YSYEKL. The CDR3 region has the DNA TGCGCCAGCAGCGAAGAGAGGGGTACAGAGACCCAGTACTTC. Translating it yields CASSEERGTETQYF.

The CDR3 sequence: CASSRTVRNYGYTF. In DNA, the CDR3 is TGTGCCAGCAGCCGGACGGTTCGAAACTATGGCTACACCTTC. This rearrangement joins TRBV14 to TRBJ1-2; D gene unclear. The CDR3 runs to 14 residues. The germline V and J ends were trimmed by 4 bases and 2 bases, with 11 bases remaining between them. Germline CDR1 SGHDN, CDR2 FVKESK. The full variable domain, in which reference TRBV14 and TRBJ1-2 provide the parts outside the CDR3, is EAGVTQFPSHSVIEKGQTVTLRCDPISGHDNLYWYRRVMGKEIKFLLHFVKESKQDESGMPNNRFLAERTGGTYSTLKVQPAELEDSGVYFCASSRTVRNYGYTFGSGTRLTVV.

The chain recombines TRBV29-1 with TRBJ2-7; the match to TRBD2 covers 8 bases. Germline CDR1 is SQVTM and CDR2 is ANQGSEA. The CDR3 consists of 15 residues. V lost 6 bases and J lost 6; bases outside the gene matches: 16. The CDR3: CSVVGSSGRPVEQYF. The CDR3 DNA sequence: TGCAGCGTGGTAGGGAGCAGCGGGAGACCTGTCGAGCAGTACTTC.

The rearrangement uses TRBV10-1 and TRBJ1-2, with D tentatively TRBD1 (6 bases). Trimming cost V 3 bases and J 4 bases, with 15 bases left between them. The CDR3 covers 15 residues. Germline CDR1 is WNHNN and CDR2 is SYGVQD (reference sequence). The CDR3, as DNA: TGCGCCAGCAGTGACGGGGACATCGACCTCTATGGCTACACCTTC. It translates to CASSDGDIDLYGYTF.

The chain employs TRBV5-6 and TRBJ1-6; D perhaps matches TRBD1 (6 bases). V was pared by 6 bases and J by 7 bases, with 20 bases between. The CDR3 has 16 residues. Looked up from germline, CDR1 is SGHDT and CDR2 is YYEEEE. CDR3 loop: CASTLGGRGHNSPLHF. The CDR3 DNA reads TGTGCCAGCACCTTAGGGGGACGAGGGCACAATTCACCCCTCCACTTT.

This chain joins TRBV6-5 and TRBJ1-3; D remains ambiguous. V gave up 0 bases and J gave up 3 bases, with 0 bases separating them. From germline, CDR1 is MNHEY and CDR2 SVGAGI. The CDR3 loop spans 12 amino acids. The CDR3 loop reads CASSYSGNTIYF. The DNA for the CDR3 is TGTGCCAGCAGTTACTCTGGAAACACCATATATTTT.

CDR3 protein: CASSPRWPKLGGNIQYF. The CDR3 DNA is TGTGCCAGCAGTCCCCGGTGGCCAAAACTTGGCGGAAACATTCAGTACTTC. The chain couples TRBV28 to TRBJ2-4; D call uncertain. This CDR3 spans 17 amino acids. Trimming took off 5 bases at V and 6 bases at J, with 23 bases between the two ends. Germline V gene data show CDR1 as MDHEN and CDR2 as SYDVKM.

This clone was seen more than once but under ten times. The gene calls are TRBV19 and TRBJ1-4, with a weak D call TRBD1 (6 bases). Germline V lookup: CDR1 LNHDA, CDR2 SQIVND (reference sequence). The CDR3 is 16 amino acids. Trimming left V 5 bases short and J 0 bases short, with 13 bases between. This CDR3 reads CASSSGQLATNEKLFF. The CDR3 region has the DNA TGTGCCAGTAGTTCCGGACAGCTTGCAACTAATGAAAAACTGTTTTTT. The full variable domain, completed using reference TRBV19 and TRBJ1-4, is DGGITQSPKYLFRKEGQNVTLSCEQNLNHDAMYWYRQDPGQGLRLIYYSQIVNDFQKGDIAEGYSVSREKKESFPLTVTSAQKNPTAFYLCASSSGQLATNEKLFFGSGTQLSVL.

In DNA form, the CDR3 reads TGCGCCAGCACCCTGGAGCGGAGCACAGATACGCAGTATTTT. Its protein is CASTLERSTDTQYF. The chain has TRBV5-1 and TRBJ2-3; D is perhaps TRBD2 (5 bases). The CDR3 runs to 14 residues. Germline lookup yields CDR1 SGHRS and CDR2 YFSETQ. V lost 6 bases, J lost 0 bases, and 11 bases lay in between.

V gene TRBV29-1 combines with J gene TRBJ1-1; maybe TRBD1 (6 bases). The V and J ends lost 7 bases and 3 bases respectively, with 15 bases between them. Germline CDR1 is SQVTM and CDR2 is ANQGSEA. The CDR3 is made up of 13 amino acids. This CDR3 is CSARGGVDTEAFF. In DNA, the CDR3 is TGCAGCGCCCGAGGGGGAGTTGACACTGAAGCTTTCTTT.

V is TRBV4-1 and J is TRBJ2-2; D is ambiguous. The CDR3 is 14 residues long. Germline V gene lookup returns CDR1 MGHRA and CDR2 YSYEKL. Trimming stripped 4 bases from V and 3 bases from J, with 9 bases between. The CDR3 sequence: CASSRALYTGELFF. The CDR3 bases are TGCGCCAGCAGCCGGGCCCTATACACCGGGGAGCTGTTTTTT.

The CDR3 reads CAITWRGGGPEFYNEQFF. CDR3 DNA sequence: TGCGCCATCACTTGGCGAGGCGGGGGGCCGGAGTTCTACAATGAGCAGTTCTTC. J is TRBJ2-1 and V is TRBV10-1, with 8 bases fitting TRBD2. The V and J ends lost 10 bases and 3 bases, in that order; junction bases with no gene match: 20. Germline-derived CDR1 and CDR2 are WNHNN and SYGVQD (reference sequence). This CDR3 has 18 amino acids.

V is TRBV5-5 and J is TRBJ1-3, with no clear D. The CDR3 has 14 residues. CDR1 and CDR2 (germline): SGHKS, YYEKEE (reference sequence). The V end lost 0 bases, the J end lost 0 bases, and 4 bases lay between the germline ends. The DNA of the CDR3 is TGTGCCAGCAGCTTGGAGAGCTCTGGAAACACCATATATTTT. Encoded protein: CASSLESSGNTIYF.

J is TRBJ2-2 and V is TRBV10-3, with 7 bases that match TRBD2. After removal of 6 bases from V and 2 bases from J, the junction contained 3 bases not matched to a gene. There are 14 residues in the CDR3. In germline, CDR1 is ENHRY, CDR2 SYGVKD. In DNA, the CDR3 is TGTGCCATCAGCGGGACTATTAACACCGGGGAGCTGTTTTTT. Amino acids: CAISGTINTGELFF.

The J gene is TRBJ2-3, the V gene TRBV3-1 (or the pseudogene TRBV3-2); 9 bases align to TRBD2. This CDR3 has 14 amino acids. Germline values: CDR1 LGHDT, CDR2 YNNKEL (reference sequence). V gave up 6 bases and J gave up 5 bases; unmatched junction bases: 6. CDR3 sequence: CASRIAGAGDTQYF. The DNA of the CDR3 is TGTGCCAGCAGAATAGCGGGGGCAGGAGATACGCAGTATTTT.

The chain has TRBV5-1 and TRBJ1-1, with 7 bases lining up with TRBD1. Germline CDR1 is SGHRS and CDR2 is YFSETQ. The CDR3 length is 15 residues. After removal of 7 bases from V and 5 bases from J, the junction contained 14 bases not matched to a gene. The CDR3 here is CASEAGTDIITEAFF. CDR3 DNA sequence: TGCGCCAGCGAAGCCGGGACAGACATTATAACTGAAGCTTTCTTT.

J is TRBJ2-5 and V is TRBV7-2; tentatively, D is TRBD1 (6 bases). V dropped 1 base and J dropped 0 bases, with 12 bases sitting between them. Germline loops: CDR1 SGHTA, CDR2 FQGNSA. This CDR3 comprises 16 residues. The CDR3: CASSLVSGEYQETQYF. The CDR3 nucleotides are TGTGCCAGCAGCTTAGTATCAGGGGAATACCAAGAGACCCAGTACTTC.

The CDR3 region has the DNA TGTGCCAGTAGTGGGTCTAACCGAAACATTCAGTACTTC. Its protein is CASSGSNRNIQYF. V usage is TRBV19 and J usage is TRBJ2-4; D is uncertain. The germline CDR1 and CDR2 sequences are LNHDA and SQIVND (reference sequence). The CDR3 has 13 amino acids. V was clipped by 5 bases and J by 6 bases, with 11 bases between them. Combining the CDR3 with reference TRBV19 and TRBJ2-4 gives the whole variable domain DGGITQSPKYLFRKEGQNVTLSCEQNLNHDAMYWYRQDPGQGLRLIYYSQIVNDFQKGDIAEGYSVSREKKESFPLTVTSAQKNPTAFYLCASSGSNRNIQYFGAGTRLSVL.

This chain joins TRBV14 and TRBJ2-1; D is unresolved. Germline V gene data show CDR1 as SGHDN and CDR2 as FVKESK. The V end was cut by 0 bases, the J end by 3 bases, with 12 bases between. This CDR3 region has 16 residues. This CDR3 is CASSQDRRLNYNEQFF. CDR3 DNA: TGTGCCAGCAGCCAAGATCGGAGACTCAACTACAATGAGCAGTTCTTC. The variable domain in full, with the rest retrieved from reference TRBV14 and TRBJ2-1, is EAGVTQFPSHSVIEKGQTVTLRCDPISGHDNLYWYRRVMGKEIKFLLHFVKESKQDESGMPNNRFLAERTGGTYSTLKVQPAELEDSGVYFCASSQDRRLNYNEQFFGPGTRLTVL.

The chain joins TRBV19 to TRBJ2-1; TRBD2 agrees at 7 bases. CDR1 LNHDA and CDR2 SQIVND come from the germline V gene (reference sequence). CDR3 length: 14 amino acids. Unmatched junction bases numbered 7, after V lost 10 bases and J lost 1 base. DNA for the CDR3: TGTGCCACCCGACAGCGGGGATCCTACAATGAGCAGTTCTTC. As protein: CATRQRGSYNEQFF.

This chain connects TRBV5-4 to TRBJ2-2; TRBD1 matches at 9 bases. V was clipped by 3 bases and J by 6 bases; unmatched bases: 9. CDR3 size: 16 residues. Germline CDR1 is SGHNT and CDR2 is YYREEE (reference sequence). The CDR3, as DNA: TGTGCCAGCAGCTCACCGACAGGGGGATACGCCGGGGAGCTGTTTTTT. Encoded protein: CASSSPTGGYAGELFF. The full variable domain, completed using reference TRBV5-4 and TRBJ2-2, is ETGVTQSPTHLIKTRGQQVTLRCSSQSGHNTVSWYQQALGQGPQFIFQYYREEENGRGNFPPRFSGLQFPNYSSELNVNALELDDSALYLCASSSPTGGYAGELFFGEGSRLTVL.

This clone showed up just once. CDR3 bases: TGCAGTGCTAGTCAGGGAAGGACCGGGGAGCTGTTTTTT. Its translation is CSASQGRTGELFF. The chain joins TRBV20-1 to TRBJ2-2; D may be TRBD1 (5 bases). The CDR3 totals 13 residues. V lost 3 bases to trimming and J lost 5 bases, with 10 bases between them. The V gene's germline CDR1 is DFQATT and CDR2 SNEGSKA (reference sequence).

The rearrangement links TRBV7-9 to TRBJ2-2; TRBD2 matches 9 bases. The CDR3 extends over 15 amino acids. After removal of 5 bases from V and 6 bases from J, the junction contained 7 bases not matched to a gene. Germline lookup yields CDR1 SEHNR and CDR2 FQNEAQ (reference sequence). CDR3 in DNA: TGTGCCAGCAGCGCAGGACTAGCGAAAGCCGGGGAGCTGTTTTTT. Translation: CASSAGLAKAGELFF.

V is TRBV30 and J is TRBJ2-3, with 10 positions matching TRBD2. Germline V gene data show CDR1 as GTSNPN and CDR2 as SVGIG (reference sequence). With 1 base clipped from V and 9 bases from J, the junction kept 16 bases outside the gene matches. This CDR3 contains 17 residues. DNA of the CDR3: TGTGCCTGGAGTGCTCTTTCGCCGGGACTAGCGAAGGGAACGCAGTATTTT. Translated: CAWSALSPGLAKGTQYF.

This clone has a handful of counts. V usage is TRBV5-6 and J usage is TRBJ2-7; TRBD2 is a possible D gene (6 bases). CDR1 and CDR2 from the germline V gene are SGHDT and YYEEEE. Trimming removed 4 bases from V and 0 bases from J, with 14 bases in between. This CDR3 is built from 15 residues. Written as DNA, the CDR3 is TGTGCCAGCAGCAGGAGGGCGCTTAGCTCCTACGAGCAGTACTTC. Protein product: CASSRRALSSYEQYF.

The chain recombines TRBV7-7 with TRBJ1-5, with D perhaps TRBD1 (5 bases). CDR1 is SSHAT, CDR2 FNYEAQ, per germline (reference sequence). This CDR3 is built from 15 residues. V was pared by 9 bases and J by 8 bases, with 23 bases between. CDR3 protein: CARKRGETGWEPQHF. CDR3 coding DNA: TGTGCCAGGAAACGGGGGGAAACGGGTTGGGAGCCCCAGCATTTT.

CDR3 residues: CATSDSPRSGVYNEQFF. DNA of the CDR3: TGTGCCACCAGTGATTCCCCCCGTAGCGGGGTCTACAATGAGCAGTTCTTC. The rearrangement uses TRBV24-1 and TRBJ2-1, with 8 positions matching TRBD2. Trimming at V came to 2 bases and at J to 3 bases, leaving 8 bases not matched to a gene. The CDR3 runs 17 residues. Germline V gene lookup returns CDR1 KGHDR and CDR2 SFDVKD.

The gene calls are TRBV6-5 and TRBJ1-2, with TRBD1 identical over 10 bases. Germline V lookup: CDR1 MNHEY, CDR2 SVGAGI. The CDR3 is made up of 14 amino acids. Trimming removed 6 bases from V and 8 bases from J; junction bases left unmatched: 9. CDR3 nucleotides: TGTGCCAGCAGGGGGGGACAGGGGCTTTGGGGCTACACCTTC. Its translation: CASRGGQGLWGYTF.

V usage is TRBV6-5 and J usage is TRBJ2-1; 7 nucleotides agree with TRBD2. The CDR3 is made up of 14 amino acids. Per the germline V gene, CDR1 is MNHEY and CDR2 is SVGAGI. J gave up 9 bases and V 8 bases, and 13 bases lay outside the gene matches. The CDR3, as DNA: TGTGCCAGCTCGTTTAAGCGGGAAATGGGTGAGCAGTTCTTC. Its translation: CASSFKREMGEQFF.

The chain couples TRBV28 to TRBJ2-1; 10 bases align to TRBD1. Germline CDR1 is MDHEN and CDR2 is SYDVKM. V shed 4 bases, J shed 8 bases, and the junction held 5 bases outside the gene matches. The CDR3 covers 14 residues. CDR3 bases: TGTGCCAGCAGTTCGGCAGGGACAGGGGATGAGCAGTTCTTC. It codes for CASSSAGTGDEQFF.

The chain combines TRBV7-2 with TRBJ2-1, with D perhaps assigned TRBD1 or TRBD2 (6 bases each). This CDR3 contains 15 residues. The germline V gene has CDR1 SGHTA and CDR2 FQGNSA. Trimming removed 5 bases from V and 5 bases from J, with 16 bases in between. The CDR3, as DNA: TGTGCCAGCAGCCCTAGAGGGGGGTTTAACAATGAGCAGTTCTTC. Its translation is CASSPRGGFNNEQFF.

The chain joins TRBV19 to TRBJ1-5, with a possible D match to TRBD1 (5 bases). CDR1 and CDR2 (germline): LNHDA, SQIVND (reference sequence). There are 13 residues in the CDR3. The V and J ends lost 4 bases and 9 bases respectively, with 13 bases between them. CDR3 nucleotide sequence: TGTGCCAGTAGTAAGGAAAGGGACTGGCCCCAGCATTTT. Protein product: CASSKERDWPQHF.